The sequence of this T cell receptor (beta chain) was determined in a study of shared clonotypes between healthy human individuals. Study findings and constraints: Among donors, the sharing of clonotypes was expected to be influenced by sequencing depth.

Comments on this clone: The antigen is unknown. One junction end disagrees with the germline gene, perhaps due to a read error.

The protocol was immunoSEQ multiplex PCR, while the TCRdb copy is restricted to in-frame clones and leaves out a portion. This table has about 2,500,000 clones, roughly nine tenths appearing once. This CDR3 region has 20 residues. Germline CDR1 MNHNS, CDR2 SASEGT. The origin of this receptor is a man aged 18 to 35 in good health. Sequencing was performed on naive CD4+ T cells sorted from blood. Subset meaning: CD45RA+ positively selected. This rearrangement joins TRBV6-1 to TRBJ2-1; 10 bases line up with TRBD1. The CDR3 nucleotides read TGTGCCAGCAGTGCCCGGGACAGGGGTAGCGGGGCGGCCTCCGACAATGAGCAGTTCTTC. This codes for CASSARDRGSGAASDNEQFF.